This note documents a single TCR beta chain sequence. Within the sample, other DNA sequences also encode this same CDR3. These data come from a study of T cell responses to AZD1222 COVID-19 vaccine. Measured with immunoSEQ multiplex PCR; TCRdb has only the in-frame clones, and not every one. The sample comprises over 100,000 clones, around 90% of which are singletons, and around 0.99% rests with the top ten. The V gene's germline CDR1 is SGDLS and CDR2 YYNGEE. This CDR3 has 13 residues. With 0 bases removed from V and 0 bases from J, the gap between germline ends came to 4 bases. This sequence joins TRBV9 and TRBJ2-7, with D unclear. Sequencing was performed on peripheral blood, taken 28 days after the second AZD1222 dose. The TCR comes from an adult who received the AZD1222 COVID-19 vaccine. For the CDR3, the DNA is TGTGCCAGCAGCGTAGGGGCCTCCTACGAGCAGTACTTC. Translating it yields CASSVGASYEQYF. Supplemented by reference TRBV9 and TRBJ2-7, the full variable domain reads DSGVTQTPKHLITATGQRVTLRCSPRSGDLSVYWYQQSLDQGLQFLIQYYNGEERAKGNILERFSAQQFPDLHSELNLSSLELGDSALYFCASSVGASYEQYFGPGTRLTVT.